This TCR beta chain was profiled in a study of PD-1 blockade in mismatch repair-deficient tumors (dated by TCRdb to about 2017). About the study as a whole: Between late 2013 and September 2016, the trial enrolled some 91 consecutive patients with about twelve mismatch repair-deficient cancer types, every one of whom had been previously treated and was progressing. Deep sequencing of TCR CDR3 regions was used to track tumor-associated T cell clones in peripheral blood of patients responding to PD-1 blockade.

Taken from the germline V gene (reference sequence), the CDR1 and CDR2 loops are MNHEY and SMNVEV. From the cysteine through the phenylalanine, the CDR3 covers 11 amino acids. Only the CDR3 part of the read is kept: 33 bases, read in frame from the first base. The method was the immunoSEQ multiplex PCR assay. In TCRdb, the immuneACCESS table is reduced to in-frame sequences with V and J assigned. These tables do not hold every clone; where another copy was compared, an unresolved V gene accounts for under half, and the others remain unexplained. Present in this sample are 55,000 to 85,000 clones, about 72% of which were seen just once. The ten largest make up nearly 5.5% of the sample. Study-level results and caveats: Rapid expansion after pembrolizumab followed by contraction, generally before radiologic responses, was shown by tumor-resident clones, which were often undetectable in blood before treatment.

A word on this clone: There is no known antigen for this receptor. No base quality information exists; no much larger clone differs at one position.

Mismatch repair deficiency was established in every enrolled patient by polymerase chain reaction or immunohistochemistry. A few patients who responded to pembrolizumab therapy underwent TCR sequencing. The phase II trial prospectively tested pembrolizumab PD-1 blockade in advanced mismatch repair-deficient cancers regardless of tissue of origin. Peripheral blood T cell samples were gathered serially, both before PD-1 blockade started and at multiple time points afterward. The timing of each blood sample was reported as weeks after the first dose of pembrolizumab. The receptor was derived from an adult with mismatch repair-deficient cancer. Source: peripheral blood, taken 2 weeks after starting pembrolizumab. The chain is assembled from TRBV27 and TRBJ1-3; the D gene is not confidently resolved. The DNA reads TGTGCGGTTAGCTCTGGAAACACCATATATTTT. The translation is CAVSSGNTIYF.